Given below is one TCR beta chain in context. This clonotype was seen repeatedly, ten times or more. Its antigen is not yet known. No quality values exist for individual bases; no much larger clone is one base distant. cDNA synthesis used template-switch 5'RACE with a primer carrying a 10-nucleotide random unique molecular identifier tagging each TCR transcript. Every sequencing run covered 15-18 subjects and yielded more than 170 million TCR-beta sequences. Total RNA was extracted with the RNeasy kit. The KAPA Real-time Library Amplification kit was used to amplify TCR-beta VDJ regions with primers for the TCR constant region and the 5'RACE anchor. Sample indexes and Illumina adaptors were added in a first PCR, after which library yield was increased in a second PCR. After Ampure bead purification, the TCR product of roughly 650 bp was size-selected on a 2% E-gel SizeSelection system. Library quality was checked on a Bioanalyzer, concentration was measured with Qubit, and libraries were quantified with the Kapa Library Quantification kit before pooling. An Illumina HiSeq 2500 was used to sequence the libraries paired-end at 2 x 150 bp. To increase sequence diversity, roughly 24-31% phiX was spiked into each library pool. Concerning the study's data processing: Quality-filtered reads were processed with the UMI-based MiGEC pipeline, and over 90% of raw TCR sequences were removed by the MiGEC pipeline during error correction. IMGT germline references were used for aligning VDJ genes, and each clonotype was defined as a unique CDR3 amino acid sequence together with its V-J genes. VDJtools evaluated clonal expansion, Shannon diversity and CDR3 relatedness (CalcPairwiseDistances, ClusterSamples); CLCbio workbench built phylogenetic trees. Using coefficient-of-variation modelling across technical triplicates, the study counted a clone as expanded if it had at least 8 unique UMIs. In-frame beta chains were kept once TCRdb had trimmed the public reads at Q25 with fastp and called clones with MiXCR. Here each entry gathers all rows of one CDR3 protein and keeps the most common genes and DNA. V and J calls and clone size were set by TCRdb, not the authors. This sample holds over 15,000 distinct CDR3 sequences; approximately 26% were observed only once. In total, the top ten clones hold about 33% of the sample.

Unsorted PBMC libraries were generated from 2 million PBMCs stored in RNAlater at -80 °C until RNA extraction. Peripheral blood was subjected to Ficoll-Hypaque density gradient centrifugation to isolate PBMCs, which were then cryopreserved in liquid nitrogen. From a lookup of the germline V gene, CDR1 and CDR2 are SGHTA and FQGTGA. The CDR3, cysteine through phenylalanine, is 14 amino acids long. The entry retains the CDR3 DNA only, 42 bases that are in frame from base 1. V loses 5 bases of germline sequence and J loses 5 bases, and the interval between the two ends is 12 bases. The source of the sample is a study of neurological immune-mediated disorders (dated by TCRdb to the late 2010s). Background on the whole study: Using UMI-based sequencing, the study compared peripheral blood TCR-beta repertoires from patients with HTLV-I-associated myelopathy (HAM/TSP), patients with multiple sclerosis, and healthy controls. Longitudinal samples, technical triplicates and paired sorted CD4+ and CD8+ T-cell subsets, alongside PBMC samples, were included among the roughly 97 TCR-beta libraries. The cohort included approximately 68 subjects: roughly 14 with HAM/TSP, approximately 34 with multiple sclerosis, and approximately 20 healthy controls.

Study-level results and caveats: The highest TCR clonal expansion was observed in HAM/TSP patients, whereas the lowest was observed in MS patients, even when compared with healthy controls. Across subjects, expanded clones never shared an identical CDR3 amino acid sequence, which suggests that the TCR-beta repertoires in every group were private.

Here the chain combines TRBV7-3 and TRBJ2-2, with a tentative D gene TRBD1 over 6 matching bases. Specimen: PBMCs. The receptor was isolated from a man aged 50-59 years with HTLV-1-associated myelopathy (HAM/TSP). CDR3 protein: CASSSGQPTGELFF. The bases read TGTGCCAGCAGCAGCGGACAGCCTACCGGGGAGCTGTTTTTT.